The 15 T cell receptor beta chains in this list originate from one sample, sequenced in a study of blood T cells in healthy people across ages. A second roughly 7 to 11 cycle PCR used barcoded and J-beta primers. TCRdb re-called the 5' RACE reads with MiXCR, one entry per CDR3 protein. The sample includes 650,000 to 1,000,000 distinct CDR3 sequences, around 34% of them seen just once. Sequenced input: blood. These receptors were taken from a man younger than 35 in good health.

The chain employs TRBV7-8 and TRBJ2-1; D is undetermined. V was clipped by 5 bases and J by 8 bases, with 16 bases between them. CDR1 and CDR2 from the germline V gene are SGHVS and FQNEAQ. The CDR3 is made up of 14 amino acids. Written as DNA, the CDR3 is TGTGCCAGCAGCCCCCTTTCGGGTAACGATGAGCAGTTCTTC. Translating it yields CASSPLSGNDEQFF.

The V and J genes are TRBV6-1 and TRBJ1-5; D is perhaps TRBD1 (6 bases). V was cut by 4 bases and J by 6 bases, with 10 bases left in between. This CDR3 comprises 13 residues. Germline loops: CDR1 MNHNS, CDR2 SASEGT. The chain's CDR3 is CASSARGGQPQHF. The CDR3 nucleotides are TGTGCCAGCAGTGCTAGGGGGGGTCAGCCCCAGCATTTT.

CDR3 bases: TGTGCCAGCAGCTTAGGGCACAGGGGGGCAGGCTATGGCTACACCTTC. It encodes CASSLGHRGAGYGYTF. This sequence joins TRBV7-2 and TRBJ1-2; 8 bases are shared with TRBD1. The CDR3 contains 16 residues. CDR1 and CDR2 from the germline V gene are SGHTA and FQGNSA. The ends lost 1 base at V and 4 bases at J; junction bases unmatched: 8.

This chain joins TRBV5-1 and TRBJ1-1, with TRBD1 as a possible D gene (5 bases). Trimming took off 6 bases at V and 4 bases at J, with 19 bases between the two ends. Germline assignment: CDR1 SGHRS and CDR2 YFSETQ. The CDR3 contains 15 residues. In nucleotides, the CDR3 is TGCGCCAGCAAAAGTCAGGGACTTGAGGGCACTGAAGCTTTCTTT. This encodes CASKSQGLEGTEAFF.

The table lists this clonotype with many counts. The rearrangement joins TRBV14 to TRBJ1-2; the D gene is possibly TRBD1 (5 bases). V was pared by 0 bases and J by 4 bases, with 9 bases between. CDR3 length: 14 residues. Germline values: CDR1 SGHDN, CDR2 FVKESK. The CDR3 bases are TGTGCCAGCAGCCAAGATCGGGGCGTCTATGGCTACACCTTC. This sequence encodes CASSQDRGVYGYTF. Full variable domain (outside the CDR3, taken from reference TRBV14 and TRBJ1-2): EAGVTQFPSHSVIEKGQTVTLRCDPISGHDNLYWYRRVMGKEIKFLLHFVKESKQDESGMPNNRFLAERTGGTYSTLKVQPAELEDSGVYFCASSQDRGVYGYTFGSGTRLTVV.

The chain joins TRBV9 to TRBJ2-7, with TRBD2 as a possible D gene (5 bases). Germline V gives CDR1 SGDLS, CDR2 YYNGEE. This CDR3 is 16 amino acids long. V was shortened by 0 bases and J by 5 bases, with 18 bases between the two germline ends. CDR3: CASSVGEGGGFDEQYF. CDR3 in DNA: TGTGCCAGCAGCGTAGGGGAAGGAGGAGGATTCGACGAGCAGTACTTC.

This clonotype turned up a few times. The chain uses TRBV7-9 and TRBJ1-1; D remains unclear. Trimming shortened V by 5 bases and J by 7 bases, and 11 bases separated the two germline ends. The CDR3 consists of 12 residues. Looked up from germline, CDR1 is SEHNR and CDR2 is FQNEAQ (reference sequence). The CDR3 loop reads CASSRTRGEAFF. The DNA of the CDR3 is TGTGCCAGCAGCCGAACTCGGGGTGAAGCTTTCTTT. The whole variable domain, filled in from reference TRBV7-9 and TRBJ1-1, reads DTGVSQNPRHKITKRGQNVTFRCDPISEHNRLYWYRQTLGQGPEFLTYFQNEAQLEKSRLLSDRFSAERPKGSFSTLEIQRTEQGDSAMYLCASSRTRGEAFFGQGTRLTVV.

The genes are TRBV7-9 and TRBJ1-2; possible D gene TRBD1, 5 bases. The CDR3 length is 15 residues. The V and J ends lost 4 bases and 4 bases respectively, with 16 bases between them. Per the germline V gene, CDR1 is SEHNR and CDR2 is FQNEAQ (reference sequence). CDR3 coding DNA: TGTGCCAGCAGCTCGAATTTTGGACATCTCTATGGCTACACCTTC. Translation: CASSSNFGHLYGYTF.

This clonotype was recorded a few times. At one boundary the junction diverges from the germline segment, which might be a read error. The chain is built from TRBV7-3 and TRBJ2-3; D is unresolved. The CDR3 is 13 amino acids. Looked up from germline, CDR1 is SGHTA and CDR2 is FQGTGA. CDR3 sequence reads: CASSLTNTDTQYF. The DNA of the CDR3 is TGTGCCAGCAGTTTAACTAACACAGATACGCAGTATTTT.

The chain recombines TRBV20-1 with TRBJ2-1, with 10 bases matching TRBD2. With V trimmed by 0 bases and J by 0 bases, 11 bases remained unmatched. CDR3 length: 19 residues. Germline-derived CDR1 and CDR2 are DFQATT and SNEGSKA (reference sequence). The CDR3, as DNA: TGCAGTGCTAGAGATGAGGCTAGCGGGGGCCTAAGCTCCTACAATGAGCAGTTCTTC. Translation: CSARDEASGGLSSYNEQFF.

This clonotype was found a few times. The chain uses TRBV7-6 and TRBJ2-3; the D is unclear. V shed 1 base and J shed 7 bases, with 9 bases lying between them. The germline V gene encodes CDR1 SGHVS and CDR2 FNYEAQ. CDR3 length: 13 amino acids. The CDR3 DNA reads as TGTGCCAGCAGCTTAGAGAGAGATAATACGCAGTATTTT. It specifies CASSLERDNTQYF.

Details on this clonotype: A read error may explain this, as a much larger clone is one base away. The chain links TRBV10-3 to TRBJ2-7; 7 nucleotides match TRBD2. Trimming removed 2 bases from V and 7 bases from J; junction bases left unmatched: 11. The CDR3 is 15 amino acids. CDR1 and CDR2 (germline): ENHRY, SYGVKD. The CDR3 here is CAISEPGLDVDEQYF. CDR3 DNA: TGTGCCATCAGTGAGCCTGGACTAGACGTGGATGAGCAGTACTTC.

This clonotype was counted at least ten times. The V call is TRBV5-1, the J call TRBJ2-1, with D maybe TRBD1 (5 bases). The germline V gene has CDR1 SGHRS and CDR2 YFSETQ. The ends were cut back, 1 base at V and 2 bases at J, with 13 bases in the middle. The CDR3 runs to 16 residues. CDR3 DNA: TGCGCCAGCAGCTTGAGGGGCAGTCGAGCCTACAATGAGCAGTTCTTC. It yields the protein CASSLRGSRAYNEQFF.

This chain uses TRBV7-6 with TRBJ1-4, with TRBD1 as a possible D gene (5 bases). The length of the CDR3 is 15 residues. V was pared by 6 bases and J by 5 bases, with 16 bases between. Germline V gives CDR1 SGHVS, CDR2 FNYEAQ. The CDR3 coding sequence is TGTGCCAGCAGTGTCCCCGGAGCAGGGAATGAAAAACTGTTTTTT. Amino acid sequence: CASSVPGAGNEKLFF.

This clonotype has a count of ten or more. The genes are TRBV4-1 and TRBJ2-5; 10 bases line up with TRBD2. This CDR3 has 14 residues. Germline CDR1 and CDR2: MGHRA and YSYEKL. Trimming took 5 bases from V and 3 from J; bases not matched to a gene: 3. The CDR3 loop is CASSLGLAKETQYF. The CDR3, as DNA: TGCGCCAGCAGCTTGGGACTAGCGAAAGAGACCCAGTACTTC.